This TCR beta chain stems from a study of regulatory T cells in long-lasting Graves disease (dated by TCRdb to about 2021). The study in broad terms: In the newly diagnosed Graves' disease group, patients had been taking antithyroid drugs for less than 3 months. This study used TCR sequencing and RNA sequencing of peripheral blood to compare persistent Graves' disease patients against newly diagnosed Graves' disease patients. The study was registered as a clinical trial and conducted in China. A total of around 35 samples underwent TCR sequencing, from 13 patients with persistent Graves' disease and approximately 20 patients with newly diagnosed Graves' disease.

Comments on this clonotype: Its antigen is unknown. No base-level quality is on record; no much larger clone is a single base apart.

At the junction V is shortened by 5 bases and J by 10 bases; bases outside the gene matches: 20. Counted from cysteine to phenylalanine, this CDR3 has 19 amino acids. The kept DNA is CDR3 alone, 57 bases in frame from the first base. Based on the germline V gene, the CDR1 and CDR2 sequences are SGHTA and FQGNSA. This sample's time point label indicates: newly diagnosed GD, antithyroid drugs for less than 3 months. For both TCR sequencing and RNA sequencing, RNA was extracted from PBMCs using TRIzol. Graves' disease was diagnosed according to American Thyroid Association guidelines. Patients for the study were recruited at an endocrinology department in Xi'an, China. Each patient gave about 10 milliliters of peripheral blood, collected in an EDTA anticoagulant tube. PBMCs were isolated by Ficoll Paque Plus density gradient separation without further T cell sorting. An Agilent 2100 Bioanalyzer and agarose gel were used to assess RNA quality, and a NanoDrop 2000 was used to measure RNA concentration.

Results the study describes overall, beyond this receptor: The small sample size was acknowledged by the authors as a limitation that may reduce accuracy. Compared with newly diagnosed patients, persistent Graves' disease patients had lower TCR Shannon entropy and fewer highly expanded clones, which suggests clonal expansion. Patients with persistent disease shared more public clonotypes (over 2,500) than newly diagnosed patients did (approximately 970). Only peripheral blood was studied, because thyroid tissue, the primary lesion, was inaccessible. Persistent disease showed preferential use of TRBV28, TRBJ1-2 and TRBJ2-5, whereas newly diagnosed disease favored TRBV20-1 and TRBJ2-1. Sequencing and analysis were restricted to the TCR beta chain.

The receptor library was made with multiplex PCR. For sequencing, an Illumina HiSeq 4000 was employed. CDR3 regions were amplified by Arm-PCR with iRepertoire HTBI primers to construct TCR beta libraries. Gel purification was performed on PCR products prior to sequencing. The authors' pipeline ran thus. Across samples, roughly 60 TRBV and 15 or so TRBJ segments were identified and used for gene usage analysis of CDR3 amino acid clonotypes. COPE and FqMerger were used to merge filtered high-quality paired reads into contigs. Contigs were aligned with BLAST to IMGT TRBV, TRBD and TRBJ reference genes, and CDR3 was defined per IMGT. Clonotypes above 0.1% frequency were classified as highly expanded clones. Shannon entropy served as the measure of repertoire diversity, while the Gini coefficient captured V-J evenness. A clonotype found in more than one individual was treated as public. Using fastp trimming at Q25 and MiXCR clonotype assembly, TCRdb reanalyzed the public sequencing data and kept in-frame beta chains. A single entry per CDR3 protein holds the most common genes and DNA from its merged rows. For this entry, the V and J calls and clone size follow TCRdb and not the study's own pipeline. The sample data list 300,000 to 400,000 distinct CDR3 sequences, and roughly 15% of these were observed just once. The ten largest account for 22% of the sample.

The sequence came from a female donor with Graves disease. The sequence links TRBV7-2 to TRBJ2-4; 13 bases in the middle match TRBD2. Specimen: peripheral blood mononuclear cells (PBMCs), collected at new diagnosis, from a patient treated with antithyroid drugs. At the DNA level, the sequence is TGTGCCAGCAGCCGGCCCGCTTATAAAATACTAGCGGGAGGGCATATTCAGTACTTC. It specifies CASSRPAYKILAGGHIQYF.